What follows are 21 T cell receptor beta chains derived from one specimen sequenced in a study of vaccination and CD4 T cells after COVID-19. Scientists ran DNA taken from cultured CD4+ T cells through the Oncomine TCR Beta short-read assay for sequencing. TCRdb itself ran the PCR reads through MiXCR, one entry per CDR3 protein. There are some 8,000 distinct CDR3 sequences in the sample; about 56% occur only once, and about 40% lies in the top ten. These receptors have no known antigen. The treatment denotes: roughly 10-day PBMC culture with coronavirus spike peptide pools or control peptides (ViraFEST assay). Sequencing was performed on CD4+ T cells from blood, cultured in vitro. The origin of the receptors is a human donor who had recovered from COVID-19.

The chain employs TRBV2 and TRBJ1-2; D is unclear. Germline V gene lookup returns CDR1 SNHLY and CDR2 FYNNEI. Trimming shortened V by 5 bases and J by 4 bases, and 8 bases separated the two germline ends. The CDR3 loop spans 12 amino acids. CDR3 loop: CASSPVSYGYTF. As DNA, the CDR3 is TGTGCCAGCAGTCCGGTCAGCTATGGCTACACCTTC.

The table lists this clonotype with a few counts. The V call is TRBV2, the J call TRBJ1-5, with D perhaps TRBD1 (5 bases). CDR3 length equals 13 residues. CDR1 and CDR2 from the germline V gene are SNHLY and FYNNEI. V was cut by 4 bases and J by 8 bases, with 12 bases left in between. The CDR3 DNA is TGTGCCAGCAGTGTTCAGGGAGAAAAGCCCCAGCATTTT. Amino acid sequence: CASSVQGEKPQHF.

V usage is TRBV7-9 and J usage is TRBJ1-2, with 11 bases matching TRBD1. J gave up 6 bases and V 5 bases, and 11 bases lay outside the gene matches. CDR3 size: 16 residues. Germline V gives CDR1 SEHNR, CDR2 FQNEAQ (reference sequence). The CDR3 region has the DNA TGTGCCAGCAGCCTTAGGACAGGGGGCCTAGGAGATGGCTACACCTTC. It yields the protein CASSLRTGGLGDGYTF.

This clonotype has a handful of counts. The V call is TRBV7-6, the J call TRBJ2-5, with TRBD2 matching 11 bases. V shed 2 bases, J shed 2 bases, and the junction held 4 bases outside the gene matches. Germline V CDR1 and CDR2: SGHVS, FNYEAQ. The CDR3 runs 16 residues. For the CDR3, the DNA is TGTGCCAGCAGCTTAAGTCTAGCGGGGGGACAAGAGACCCAGTACTTC. It specifies CASSLSLAGGQETQYF.

The CDR3 protein is CASNGFTKNIQYF. CDR3 bases: TGTGCCAGCAATGGTTTCACCAAAAACATTCAGTACTTC. This chain connects TRBV6-2 or TRBV6-3 to TRBJ2-4; D remains unclear. The CDR3 length is 13 residues. V was cut by 7 bases and J by 2 bases, with 9 bases left in between. The germline V gene has CDR1 MNHEY and CDR2 SVGEGT.

The gene calls are TRBV6-1 and TRBJ2-3; 7 bases align to TRBD2. The CDR3 length is 14 residues. The germline V gene encodes CDR1 MNHNS and CDR2 SASEGT. Trimming at V came to 7 bases and at J to 0 bases, leaving 4 bases not matched to a gene. The CDR3 nucleotides are TGTGCCAGCACCCCACTAGCGAGCACAGATACGCAGTATTTT. Encoded protein: CASTPLASTDTQYF.

In this sample, this clonotype turned up a few times. The chain uses TRBV7-2 and TRBJ1-2; D is possibly TRBD1 (5 bases). Trimming shortened V by 5 bases and J by 2 bases, and 12 bases separated the two germline ends. Germline lookup yields CDR1 SGHTA and CDR2 FQGNSA. The CDR3 consists of 14 residues. In nucleotides, the CDR3 is TGTGCCAGCAGCGAGTACCGGGACAACTATGGCTACACCTTC. Protein sequence: CASSEYRDNYGYTF.

The chain couples TRBV12-3 or TRBV12-4 to TRBJ1-1; possibly TRBD1 for D (5 bases). The CDR3 consists of 14 residues. V was pared by 8 bases and J by 1 base, with 14 bases between. CDR3 sequence reads: CASLNAGTNTEAFF. The CDR3 nucleotides read TGTGCCAGCCTCAACGCGGGGACGAACACTGAAGCTTTCTTT.

This clonotype appeared a single time. The J gene is TRBJ1-2, the V gene TRBV24-1, with 7 bases matching TRBD1. The J segment lost 7 bases and the V segment lost 5 bases, leaving 6 bases of the junction unmatched. The CDR3 has 13 amino acids. Germline values: CDR1 KGHDR, CDR2 SFDVKD. Here the CDR3 reads CATSGRQGGGYTF. In DNA form, the CDR3 reads TGTGCCACCAGTGGACGACAGGGAGGTGGCTACACCTTC.

The gene calls are TRBV7-9 and TRBJ2-5; no reliable D call. Between the trimmed V and J ends, which lost 5 bases and 2 bases, there was a span of 15 bases. Germline CDR1 and CDR2: SEHNR and FQNEAQ (reference sequence). The CDR3 has 15 amino acids. The CDR3 spells CASSLPPGSQETQYF. The CDR3 region has the DNA TGTGCCAGCAGCCTCCCCCCGGGCAGTCAAGAGACCCAGTACTTC.

A few counts support this clonotype. The chain has TRBV20-1 and TRBJ2-7; D is unresolved. This CDR3 has 11 residues. The germline V gene has CDR1 DFQATT and CDR2 SNEGSKA (reference sequence). The V and J ends lost 6 bases and 1 base respectively, with 7 bases between them. The CDR3 reads CSARFSYEQYF. Here the CDR3 DNA reads TGCAGTGCCCGCTTTTCCTACGAGCAGTACTTC.

This chain uses TRBV30 with TRBJ1-2; 7 nucleotides match TRBD1. The CDR3 spans 14 residues. Germline assignment: CDR1 GTSNPN and CDR2 SVGIG (reference sequence). V gave up 0 bases and J gave up 1 base; unmatched junction bases: 2. CDR3: CAWSVTGLNYGYTF. The CDR3 DNA sequence: TGTGCCTGGAGTGTGACAGGGCTTAACTATGGCTACACCTTC.

The chain recombines TRBV27 with TRBJ2-7; 8 bases are a match to TRBD1. Germline values: CDR1 MNHEY, CDR2 SMNVEV (reference sequence). This CDR3 region has 13 residues. Losses at the gene ends were 2 bases for V and 6 bases for J; bases not matched to a gene: 3. Here the CDR3 DNA reads TGTGCCAGCAGTTTAGGGACAGGAGGCGAGCAGTACTTC. Its protein product is CASSLGTGGEQYF.

V and J are TRBV10-3 and TRBJ1-2; D possibly corresponds to TRBD1 (5 bases). This CDR3 is 12 amino acids long. Germline loops: CDR1 ENHRY, CDR2 SYGVKD. V was pared by 4 bases and J by 8 bases, with 11 bases between. This chain's CDR3 is CAISARADGYTF. The DNA of the CDR3 is TGTGCCATCAGTGCCAGGGCCGACGGCTACACCTTC.

This clonotype was detected a few times. CDR3 sequence reads: CASSSRQGASYEQYF. The CDR3 DNA reads TGTGCCAGCAGCTCCCGACAGGGGGCTTCCTACGAGCAGTACTTC. The J gene is TRBJ2-7, the V gene TRBV7-2, with 10 positions matching TRBD1. The germline V gene has CDR1 SGHTA and CDR2 FQGNSA. Trimming took 4 bases from V and 1 from J; bases not matched to a gene: 4. The CDR3 is 15 residues long.

The V call is TRBV2, the J call TRBJ2-2, with D unclear. The CDR3 contains 17 residues. V gave up 7 bases and J gave up 0 bases, with 18 bases separating them. The germline V gene encodes CDR1 SNHLY and CDR2 FYNNEI. The CDR3 loop is CASIPRQATSNTGELFF. In nucleotides, the CDR3 is TGTGCCAGCATCCCGAGGCAGGCTACCTCGAACACCGGGGAGCTGTTTTTT.

This clonotype was detected only a few times. This chain joins TRBV6-1 and TRBJ1-2; D is unclear. Germline V gene lookup returns CDR1 MNHNS and CDR2 SASEGT. This CDR3 is built from 11 residues. V lost 5 bases to trimming and J lost 4 bases, with 5 bases between them. This CDR3 reads CASSRVYGYTF. CDR3 DNA: TGTGCCAGCAGTAGGGTCTATGGCTACACCTTC.

This clonotype is large (0.1 to 1%) within its sample. The gene calls are TRBV12-3 or TRBV12-4 and TRBJ1-1; TRBD1 aligns across 11 bases. This CDR3 is built from 13 residues. J was trimmed by 10 bases and V by 6 bases; bases with no gene match: 7. The CDR3 DNA is TGTGCCAGCAGACCCCCGGGACAGGGGGTAGCTTTCTTT. It codes for CASRPPGQGVAFF.

V and J are TRBV20-1 and TRBJ2-3; 10 bases match TRBD2. CDR1 and CDR2 from the germline V gene are DFQATT and SNEGSKA (reference sequence). V trimming: 3 bases; J trimming: 2 bases; junction bases outside the gene matches: 8. There are 16 residues in the CDR3. CDR3 sequence reads: CSARASSGRITDTQYF. In DNA, the CDR3 is TGCAGTGCTAGGGCTTCTAGCGGGAGAATCACAGATACGCAGTATTTT.

The V gene is TRBV6-1, the J gene TRBJ2-3, with a tentative D call TRBD2 (5 bases). The CDR3 spans 15 residues. The V gene lost 1 base and the J gene lost 3 bases, with 11 bases spanning the gap. Germline CDR1 is MNHNS and CDR2 is SASEGT. CDR3 DNA sequence: TGTGCCAGCAGTGAAGTCCGGCTAGCTACAGATACGCAGTATTTT. This gives the protein CASSEVRLATDTQYF.

This chain links TRBV6-2 or TRBV6-3 with TRBJ2-3; D gene uncertain. The germline V gene has CDR1 MNHEY and CDR2 SVGEGT. CDR3 length: 11 residues. The V end was cut by 3 bases, the J end by 5 bases, with 3 bases between. The DNA of the CDR3 is TGTGCCAGCAGTTATTTAGATACGCAGTATTTT. As protein: CASSYLDTQYF.